This passage covers 27 T cell receptor beta chains from one sample sequenced in a study of beta chain features in type 1 diabetes. Sequencing targeted expressed TCRB transcripts, as all isolated RNA had been reverse transcribed. Some clones are missing from TCRdb's copy, which holds only in-frame ones; the method was immunoSEQ multiplex PCR. The sample holds fewer than 900,000 clones; 17% are singletons and the top ten take about 0.02%. The source material was naive CD4+ T cells from blood. The receptor source for this set is a woman in her late teens or twenties in good health.

This clone was counted a few times. The chain employs TRBV29-1 and TRBJ1-4, with a tentative D call TRBD1 (6 bases). Germline V CDR1 and CDR2: SQVTM, ANQGSEA. The CDR3 extends over 13 amino acids. With 5 bases removed from V and 6 bases from J, the gap between germline ends came to 13 bases. CDR3 sequence reads: CSVSDSGDEKLFF. Here the CDR3 DNA reads TGCAGCGTTTCGGACAGCGGGGATGAAAAACTGTTTTTT. Full variable domain (outside the CDR3, taken from reference TRBV29-1 and TRBJ1-4): SAVISQKPSRDICQRGTSLTIQCQVDSQVTMMFWYRQQPGQSLTLIATANQGSEATYESGFVIDKFPISRPNLTFSTLTVSNMSPEDSSIYLCSVSDSGDEKLFFGSGTQLSVL.

J is TRBJ2-1 and V is TRBV7-9; maybe TRBD2 (6 bases). Per germline, CDR1 SEHNR and CDR2 FQNEAQ (reference sequence). V was cut by 8 bases and J by 4 bases, with 15 bases left in between. There are 14 residues in the CDR3. The CDR3 loop reads CASVGGRGYNEQFF. The CDR3 DNA follows: TGTGCCAGCGTTGGAGGGAGAGGTTACAATGAGCAGTTCTTC.

The table lists this clone with a few counts. This chain connects TRBV5-4 to TRBJ2-5; maybe TRBD2 (7 bases). The CDR3 contains 16 residues. Trimming removed 3 bases from V and 5 bases from J, with 20 bases in between. Germline V gives CDR1 SGHNT, CDR2 YYREEE (reference sequence). CDR3 residues: CASSSGGATVGETQYF. The CDR3 nucleotides read TGTGCCAGCAGCTCGGGGGGCGCGACAGTCGGCGAGACCCAGTACTTC.

This clone was seen a handful of times. CDR3: CAISEGQVNQPQHF. The DNA of the CDR3 is TGTGCCATCAGTGAGGGGCAGGTCAATCAGCCCCAGCATTTT. The chain couples TRBV10-3 to TRBJ1-5, with D unresolved. Trimming left V 2 bases short and J 3 bases short, with 8 bases between. Germline V gives CDR1 ENHRY, CDR2 SYGVKD. The CDR3 extends over 14 amino acids.

The V gene is TRBV7-8, the J gene TRBJ2-3, with TRBD2 identical over 8 bases. The V gene end was trimmed by 5 bases and the J gene end by 2 bases; junction bases not matched to a gene: 9. The germline V gene has CDR1 SGHVS and CDR2 FQNEAQ. The CDR3 covers 16 residues. Here the CDR3 DNA reads TGTGCCAGCAGCCCCCTACTAGCGGAAATCACAGATACGCAGTATTTT. Translation: CASSPLLAEITDTQYF.

This chain joins TRBV9 and TRBJ1-2; TRBD1 is a possible D gene (6 bases). Between the trimmed V and J ends, which lost 4 bases and 8 bases, there was a span of 18 bases. Germline V CDR1 and CDR2: SGDLS, YYNGEE. This CDR3 has 14 residues. The CDR3 DNA sequence: TGTGCCAGCAGCCCCGGGAGAAGGGGGTACGGCTACACCTTC. Protein product: CASSPGRRGYGYTF. Full variable domain (remainder filled in from reference TRBV9 and TRBJ1-2): DSGVTQTPKHLITATGQRVTLRCSPRSGDLSVYWYQQSLDQGLQFLIQYYNGEERAKGNILERFSAQQFPDLHSELNLSSLELGDSALYFCASSPGRRGYGYTFGSGTRLTVV.

This clone was found a few times. The chain combines TRBV7-2 with TRBJ2-5; possibly TRBD1 or TRBD2 for D (5 bases each). Germline assignment: CDR1 SGHTA and CDR2 FQGNSA. The CDR3 totals 15 residues. V was shortened by 1 base and J by 0 bases, with 9 bases between the two germline ends. CDR3 bases: TGTGCCAGCAGCTTAGTAGCGACAGACCAAGAGACCCAGTACTTC. This gives the protein CASSLVATDQETQYF.

This clone was seen only a few times. The V call is TRBV4-2, the J call TRBJ1-2; D is possibly TRBD1 (5 bases). Germline-derived CDR1 and CDR2 are LGHNA and YNFKEQ. V was clipped by 0 bases and J by 4 bases, with 18 bases between them. The CDR3 is 17 residues long. CDR3 protein: CASSQDGGQGHFYGYTF. CDR3 nucleotides: TGTGCCAGCAGCCAAGATGGTGGGCAGGGCCACTTCTATGGCTACACCTTC.

The table lists this clone with a few counts. This rearrangement joins TRBV6-6 to TRBJ2-2; D ambiguous. This CDR3 region has 13 residues. Trimming took off 4 bases at V and 2 bases at J, with 5 bases between the two ends. Germline V lookup: CDR1 MNHNY, CDR2 SVGAGI (reference sequence). In nucleotides, the CDR3 is TGTGCCAGCAGTTTTGTTAACACCGGGGAGCTGTTTTTT. Protein: CASSFVNTGELFF.

This sequence joins TRBV5-4 and TRBJ2-3; 10 bases fit TRBD2. Losses at the gene ends were 4 bases for V and 5 bases for J; bases not matched to a gene: 1. Germline V CDR1 and CDR2: SGHNT, YYREEE (reference sequence). The CDR3 is made up of 13 amino acids. The DNA for the CDR3 is TGTGCCAGCAGCCTAGCGGGAGAAGATACGCAGTATTTT. Translation: CASSLAGEDTQYF.

In its sample, this clone was seen a few times. V is TRBV5-4 and J is TRBJ2-1, with 8 bases identical to TRBD2. Germline V lookup: CDR1 SGHNT, CDR2 YYREEE (reference sequence). CDR3 length: 17 residues. With 4 bases clipped from V and 6 bases from J, the junction kept 15 bases outside the gene matches. For the CDR3, the DNA is TGTGCCAGCAGCAGCGGGGTAGCGGGACCTATGAGCAATGAGCAGTTCTTC. Translating it yields CASSSGVAGPMSNEQFF.

This clone was seen a handful of times. This chain connects TRBV7-2 to TRBJ2-1; D call uncertain. V lost 5 bases to trimming and J lost 7 bases, with 6 bases between them. CDR1 is SGHTA, CDR2 FQGNSA, per germline. The CDR3 spans 11 residues. The CDR3 DNA follows: TGTGCCAGCAGCAAGAGGAATGAGCAGTTCTTC. Translated: CASSKRNEQFF. Together with reference TRBV7-2 and TRBJ2-1, the CDR3 gives the full variable domain: GAGVSQSPSNKVTEKGKDVELRCDPISGHTALYWYRQSLGQGLEFLIYFQGNSAPDKSGLPSDRFSAERTGGSVSTLTIQRTQQEDSAVYLCASSKRNEQFFGPGTRLTVL.

V usage is TRBV7-3 and J usage is TRBJ1-2; the match to TRBD1 covers 10 bases. The CDR3 has 17 residues. From germline, CDR1 is SGHTA and CDR2 FQGTGA. V was clipped by 5 bases and J by 0 bases; unmatched bases: 9. CDR3 amino acids: CASSPIPGTGANYGYTF. The CDR3 DNA is TGTGCCAGCAGCCCGATTCCCGGGACAGGGGCTAACTATGGCTACACCTTC. The full variable domain, completed using reference TRBV7-3 and TRBJ1-2, is GAGVSQTPSNKVTEKGKYVELRCDPISGHTALYWYRQSLGQGPEFLIYFQGTGAADDSGLPNDRFFAVRPEGSVSTLKIQRTERGDSAVYLCASSPIPGTGANYGYTFGSGTRLTVV.

The chain couples TRBV5-1 to TRBJ2-7; D may be TRBD1 or TRBD2 (5 bases each). Germline loops: CDR1 SGHRS, CDR2 YFSETQ. V lost 4 bases, J lost 7 bases, and 15 bases lay in between. The CDR3 is made up of 13 amino acids. The CDR3 region has the DNA TGCGCCAGCAGCCGGACCGGGGCCCCTGAGCAGTACTTC. Amino acids: CASSRTGAPEQYF.

This clone came up a few times. The chain employs TRBV29-1 and TRBJ1-1, with unresolved D. Germline V CDR1 and CDR2: SQVTM, ANQGSEA. The CDR3 runs 12 residues. Trimming left V 4 bases short and J 1 base short, with 7 bases between. For the CDR3, the DNA is TGCAGCGTTGGGAGGGCGAACACTGAAGCTTTCTTT. This sequence encodes CSVGRANTEAFF.

The rearrangement links TRBV4-3 to TRBJ2-1; 13 bases map to TRBD2. V shed 4 bases and J 6 bases; nucleotides not matched to a gene: 9. The CDR3 length is 17 residues. Germline V gives CDR1 LGHNA, CDR2 YSLEER. The CDR3 sequence: CASSPARTSGSPNEQFF. The CDR3 nucleotides read TGCGCCAGCAGCCCAGCGAGGACTAGCGGGAGCCCCAATGAGCAGTTCTTC.

This clone has a handful of counts. The rearrangement joins TRBV5-1 to TRBJ2-7; D is possibly TRBD1 or TRBD2 (6 bases each). This CDR3 region has 12 residues. Trimming stripped 5 bases from V and 12 bases from J, with 18 bases between. From germline, CDR1 is SGHRS and CDR2 YFSETQ. The CDR3 loop reads CASRTSRGLPYF. The CDR3 DNA reads TGCGCCAGCAGAACATCCCGGGGGCTCCCGTACTTC.

The chain links TRBV2 to TRBJ1-1, with D possibly being TRBD1 (6 bases). The V gene's germline CDR1 is SNHLY and CDR2 FYNNEI. Trimming took off 6 bases at V and 0 bases at J, with 14 bases between the two ends. The CDR3 loop spans 15 amino acids. The CDR3 DNA follows: TGTGCCAGCAGAGACTACGGGACAATGAACACTGAAGCTTTCTTT. Its translation: CASRDYGTMNTEAFF.

The chain uses TRBV5-1 and TRBJ2-3, with 9 bases lining up with TRBD2. This CDR3 has 15 residues. CDR1 and CDR2 from the germline V gene are SGHRS and YFSETQ. V was clipped by 3 bases and J by 6 bases; unmatched bases: 8. DNA for the CDR3: TGCGCCAGCAGCTACGGGACTAGCAGGGGGGATACGCAGTATTTT. This codes for CASSYGTSRGDTQYF.

This chain joins TRBV11-2 and TRBJ2-2; 11 nucleotides match TRBD2. Germline assignment: CDR1 SGHAT and CDR2 FQNNGV. This CDR3 comprises 16 residues. V trimming: 5 bases; J trimming: 7 bases; junction bases outside the gene matches: 9. This CDR3 reads CASSQFSGRVHGELFF. The CDR3 coding sequence is TGTGCCAGCAGCCAATTTAGCGGGAGGGTTCACGGGGAGCTGTTTTTT.

The table lists this clone with a few counts. The V and J genes are TRBV6-6 and TRBJ2-1, with TRBD1 identical over 7 bases. The CDR3 runs 14 residues. Unmatched junction bases numbered 5, after V lost 2 bases and J lost 7 bases. Per the germline V gene, CDR1 is MNHNY and CDR2 is SVGAGI (reference sequence). The CDR3 bases are TGTGCCAGCAGTTACCGACAGGGTGGGAATGAGCAGTTCTTC. Translation: CASSYRQGGNEQFF.

V and J are TRBV27 and TRBJ1-5, with D perhaps TRBD1 (5 bases). CDR3 length: 15 residues. Trimming took 6 bases from V and 3 from J, leaving 15 bases between them. Germline CDR1 MNHEY, CDR2 SMNVEV (reference sequence). As DNA, the CDR3 is TGTGCCAGCAGGCCCCGGGACGGACTCAATCAGCCCCAGCATTTT. This codes for CASRPRDGLNQPQHF.

This clone was observed a few times. The chain joins TRBV15 to TRBJ1-2; maybe TRBD1 (5 bases). The CDR3 sequence is 15 residues long. CDR1 is LNHNV, CDR2 YYDKDF, per germline (reference sequence). Trimming removed 4 bases from V and 4 bases from J, with 16 bases in between. The CDR3 coding sequence is TGTGCCACCAGCAAACTCCAGGGAAACCTCTATGGCTACACCTTC. Its protein is CATSKLQGNLYGYTF.

This clone has just a few counts. The genes are TRBV21-1 and TRBJ2-1; the tabulated D call, TRBD1, remains unverified against the DNA. TRBV21-1 is a documented pseudogene. This CDR3 is 20 amino acids long. CDR3 nucleotide sequence: TGTGCCAGCAGCAGCCAATGTTGGACAGGCCGTCCTATCCACTACAATGAGCAGTTCTTC. It yields the protein CASSSQCWTGRPIHYNEQFF.

This clone was counted a few times. The chain couples TRBV14 to TRBJ2-3; D remains unclear. This CDR3 is 15 amino acids long. The V gene's germline CDR1 is SGHDN and CDR2 FVKESK. Trimming took off 4 bases at V and 1 base at J, with 12 bases between the two ends. Here the CDR3 DNA reads TGTGCCAGCAGCCTTCTCTTGGGCCGCACAGATACGCAGTATTTT. It codes for CASSLLLGRTDTQYF.

The chain has TRBV2 and TRBJ2-3; possible D gene TRBD2, 6 bases. The CDR3 has 15 residues. V was trimmed by 4 bases and J by 4 bases, leaving 15 bases between them. Looked up from germline, CDR1 is SNHLY and CDR2 is FYNNEI. The CDR3 protein is CASSVGGSTADTQYF. CDR3 nucleotides: TGTGCCAGCAGTGTCGGGGGTTCAACCGCAGATACGCAGTATTTT.

This clone was detected only a few times. The rearrangement links TRBV27 to TRBJ1-3; D gene ambiguous. V gave up 4 bases and J gave up 0 bases, with 4 bases separating them. The CDR3 consists of 13 residues. CDR1 is MNHEY and CDR2 is SMNVEV in the germline V gene (reference sequence). DNA of the CDR3: TGTGCCAGCAGTTCCTTCTCTGGAAACACCATATATTTT. The encoded protein is CASSSFSGNTIYF.